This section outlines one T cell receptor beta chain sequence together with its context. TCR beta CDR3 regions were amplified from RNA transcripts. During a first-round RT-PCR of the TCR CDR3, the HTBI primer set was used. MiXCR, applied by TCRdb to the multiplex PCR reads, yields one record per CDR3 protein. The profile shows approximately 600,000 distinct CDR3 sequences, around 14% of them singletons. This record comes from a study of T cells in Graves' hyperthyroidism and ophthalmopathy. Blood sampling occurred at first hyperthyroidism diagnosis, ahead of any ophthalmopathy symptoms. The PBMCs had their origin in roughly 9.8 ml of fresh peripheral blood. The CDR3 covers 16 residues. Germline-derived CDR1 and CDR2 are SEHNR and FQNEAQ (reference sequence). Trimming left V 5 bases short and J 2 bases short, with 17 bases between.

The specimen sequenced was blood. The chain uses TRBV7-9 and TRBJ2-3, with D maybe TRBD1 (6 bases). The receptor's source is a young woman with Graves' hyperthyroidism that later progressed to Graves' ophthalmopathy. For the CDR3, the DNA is TGTGCCAGCAGCCCGCCGGACAGAGGTTTCACAGATACGCAGTATTTT. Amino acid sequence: CASSPPDRGFTDTQYF.